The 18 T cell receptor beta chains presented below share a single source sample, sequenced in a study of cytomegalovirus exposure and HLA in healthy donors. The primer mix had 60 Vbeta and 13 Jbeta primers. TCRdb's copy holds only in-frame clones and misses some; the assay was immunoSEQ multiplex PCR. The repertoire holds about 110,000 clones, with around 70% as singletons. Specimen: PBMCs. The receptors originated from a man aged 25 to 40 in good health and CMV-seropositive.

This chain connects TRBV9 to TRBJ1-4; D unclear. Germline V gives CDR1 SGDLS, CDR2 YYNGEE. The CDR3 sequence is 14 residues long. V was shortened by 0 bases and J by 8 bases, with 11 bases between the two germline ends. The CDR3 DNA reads TGTGCCAGCAGCGTAGAGGGAGGTTCGGAAAAACTGTTTTTT. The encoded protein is CASSVEGGSEKLFF.

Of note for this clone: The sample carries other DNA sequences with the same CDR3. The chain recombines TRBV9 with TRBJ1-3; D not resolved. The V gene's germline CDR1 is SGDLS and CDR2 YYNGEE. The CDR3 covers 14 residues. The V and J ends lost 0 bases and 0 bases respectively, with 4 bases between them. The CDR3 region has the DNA TGTGCCAGCAGCGTAGACAGCTCTGGAAACACCATATATTTT. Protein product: CASSVDSSGNTIYF.

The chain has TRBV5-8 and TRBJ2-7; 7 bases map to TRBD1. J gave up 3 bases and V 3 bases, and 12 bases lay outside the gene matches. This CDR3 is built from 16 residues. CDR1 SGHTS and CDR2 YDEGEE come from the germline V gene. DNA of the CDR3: TGTGCCAGCAGCTCACTCTCTGACAGGGCCGACTACGAGCAGTACTTC. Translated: CASSSLSDRADYEQYF.

CDR3 residues: CASSPRDRADRRRGHTEAFF. As DNA, the CDR3 is TGTGCCAGCAGCCCGAGGGACAGGGCCGACAGAAGGAGGGGACACACTGAAGCTTTCTTT. This chain links TRBV14 with TRBJ1-1; 9 bases match TRBD1. This CDR3 is 20 amino acids long. V lost 4 bases and J lost 3; bases outside the gene matches: 21. CDR1 is SGHDN, CDR2 FVKESK, per germline.

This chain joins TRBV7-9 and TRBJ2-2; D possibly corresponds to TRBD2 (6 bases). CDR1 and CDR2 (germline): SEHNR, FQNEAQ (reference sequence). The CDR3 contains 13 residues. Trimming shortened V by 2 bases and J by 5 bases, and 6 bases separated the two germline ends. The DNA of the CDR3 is TGTGCCAGCAGCTTACGGGAGACCGGGGAGCTGTTTTTT. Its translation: CASSLRETGELFF.

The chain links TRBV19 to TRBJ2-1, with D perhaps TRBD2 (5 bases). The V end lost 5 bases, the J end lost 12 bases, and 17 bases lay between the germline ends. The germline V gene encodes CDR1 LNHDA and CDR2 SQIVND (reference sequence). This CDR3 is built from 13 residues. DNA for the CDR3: TGTGCCAGTAGTCCAACCCGTCGGGATGGGCAGTTCTTC. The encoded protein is CASSPTRRDGQFF. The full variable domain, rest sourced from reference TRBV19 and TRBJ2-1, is DGGITQSPKYLFRKEGQNVTLSCEQNLNHDAMYWYRQDPGQGLRLIYYSQIVNDFQKGDIAEGYSVSREKKESFPLTVTSAQKNPTAFYLCASSPTRRDGQFFGPGTRLTVL.

CDR3 sequence (DNA): TGCGCCAACCCACAGGCGACGGGCACTGAAGCTTTCTTT. Encoded protein: CANPQATGTEAFF. The chain employs TRBV23-1 and TRBJ1-1; D is possibly TRBD1 (5 bases). TRBV23-1 counts as an open reading frame of uncertain function. The CDR3 totals 13 residues. Trimming cost V 10 bases and J 4 bases, with 16 bases left between them.

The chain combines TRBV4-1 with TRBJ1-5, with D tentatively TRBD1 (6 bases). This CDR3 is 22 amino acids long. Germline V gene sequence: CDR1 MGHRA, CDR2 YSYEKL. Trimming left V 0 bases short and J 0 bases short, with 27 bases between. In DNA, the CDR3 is TGCGCCAGCAGCCAAGAAGAGGTCCGACAGGCCGGAATACCAGATAGCAATCAGCCCCAGCATTTT. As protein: CASSQEEVRQAGIPDSNQPQHF.

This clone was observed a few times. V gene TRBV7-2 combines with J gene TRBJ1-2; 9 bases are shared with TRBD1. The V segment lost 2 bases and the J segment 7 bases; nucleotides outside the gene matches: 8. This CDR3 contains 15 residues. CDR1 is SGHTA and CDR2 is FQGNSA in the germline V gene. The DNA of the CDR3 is TGTGCCAGCAGCTTACATGGGACAGGGATCAGTGGCTACACCTTC. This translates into CASSLHGTGISGYTF. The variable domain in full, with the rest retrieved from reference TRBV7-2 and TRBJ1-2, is GAGVSQSPSNKVTEKGKDVELRCDPISGHTALYWYRQSLGQGLEFLIYFQGNSAPDKSGLPSDRFSAERTGGSVSTLTIQRTQQEDSAVYLCASSLHGTGISGYTFGSGTRLTVV.

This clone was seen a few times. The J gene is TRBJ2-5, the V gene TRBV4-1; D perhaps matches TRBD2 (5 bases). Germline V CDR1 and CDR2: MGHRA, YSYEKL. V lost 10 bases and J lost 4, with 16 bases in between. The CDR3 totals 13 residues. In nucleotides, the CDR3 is TGCGCCACCTCAAGCTGGGCGGGAGAGACCCAGTACTTC. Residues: CATSSWAGETQYF.

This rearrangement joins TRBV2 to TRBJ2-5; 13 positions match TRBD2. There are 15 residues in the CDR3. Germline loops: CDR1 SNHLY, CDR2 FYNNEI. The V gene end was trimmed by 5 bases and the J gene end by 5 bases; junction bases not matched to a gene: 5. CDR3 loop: CASSSGTSGEETQYF. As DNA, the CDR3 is TGTGCCAGCAGTTCGGGGACTAGCGGGGAGGAGACCCAGTACTTC.

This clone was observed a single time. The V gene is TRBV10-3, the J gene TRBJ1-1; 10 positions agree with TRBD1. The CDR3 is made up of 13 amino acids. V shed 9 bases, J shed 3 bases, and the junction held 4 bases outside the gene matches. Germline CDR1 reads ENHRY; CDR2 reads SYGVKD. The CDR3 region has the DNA TGTGCCATTGCCGGGACAGGGGACACTGAAGCTTTCTTT. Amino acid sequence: CAIAGTGDTEAFF.

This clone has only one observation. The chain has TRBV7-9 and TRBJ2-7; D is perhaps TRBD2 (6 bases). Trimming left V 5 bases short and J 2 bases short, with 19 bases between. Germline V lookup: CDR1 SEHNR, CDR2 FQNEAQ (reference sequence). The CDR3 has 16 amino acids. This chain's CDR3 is CASSPLAPGGAYEQYF. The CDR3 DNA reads TGTGCCAGCAGCCCGTTAGCCCCCGGGGGTGCCTACGAGCAGTACTTC.

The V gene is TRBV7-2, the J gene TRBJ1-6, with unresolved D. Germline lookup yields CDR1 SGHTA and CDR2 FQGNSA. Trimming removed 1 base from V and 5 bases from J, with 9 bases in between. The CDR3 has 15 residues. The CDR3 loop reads CASSLVAANNSPLHF. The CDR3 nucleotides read TGTGCCAGCAGCTTAGTGGCGGCGAATAATTCACCCCTCCACTTT.

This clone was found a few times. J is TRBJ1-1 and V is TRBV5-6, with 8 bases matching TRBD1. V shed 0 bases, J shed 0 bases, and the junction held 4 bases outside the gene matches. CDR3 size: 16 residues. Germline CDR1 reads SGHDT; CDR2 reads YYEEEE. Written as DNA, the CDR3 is TGTGCCAGCAGCTTGGTGGGGACAGGCTTGAACACTGAAGCTTTCTTT. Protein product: CASSLVGTGLNTEAFF.

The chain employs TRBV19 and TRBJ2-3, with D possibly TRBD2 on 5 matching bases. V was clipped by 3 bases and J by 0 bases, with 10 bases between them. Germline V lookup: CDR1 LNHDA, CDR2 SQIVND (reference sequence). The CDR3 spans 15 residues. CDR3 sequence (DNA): TGTGCCAGTAGTATTGGGAGCACTAGCACAGATACGCAGTATTTT. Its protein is CASSIGSTSTDTQYF.

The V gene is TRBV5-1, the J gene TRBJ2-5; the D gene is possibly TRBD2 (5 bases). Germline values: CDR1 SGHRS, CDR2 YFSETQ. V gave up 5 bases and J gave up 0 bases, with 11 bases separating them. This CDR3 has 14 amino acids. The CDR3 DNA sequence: TGCGCCAGCAGAGAACTAGTTAACCAAGAGACCCAGTACTTC. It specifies CASRELVNQETQYF.

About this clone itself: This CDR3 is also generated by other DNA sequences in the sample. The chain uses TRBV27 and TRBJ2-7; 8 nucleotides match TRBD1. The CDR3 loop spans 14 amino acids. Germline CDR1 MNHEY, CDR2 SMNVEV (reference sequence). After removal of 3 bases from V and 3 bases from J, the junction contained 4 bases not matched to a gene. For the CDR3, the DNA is TGTGCCAGCAGTTTCTACGGACAGGGCTACGAGCAGTACTTC. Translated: CASSFYGQGYEQYF.